These 8 T cell receptor beta chains share one sample of origin, sequenced in a study of blood T cell repertoires in COVID-19. Produced via immunoSEQ multiplex PCR; TCRdb's table is partial and in-frame only. Here the sample spans more than 65,000 clones, 80% to 90% being singletons. Sequences were obtained from peripheral blood. Receptors originate from a woman between 50 and 59 years old with acute or convalescent COVID-19.

V is TRBV9 and J is TRBJ1-6; 8 bases are a match to TRBD1. The CDR3 runs to 15 residues. Germline CDR1 reads SGDLS; CDR2 reads YYNGEE. The J segment lost 6 bases and the V segment lost 6 bases, leaving 8 bases of the junction unmatched. The CDR3 region is CASTDRADGNSPLHF. CDR3 DNA: TGTGCCAGCACGGACAGGGCGGATGGTAATTCACCCCTCCACTTT.

The rearrangement joins TRBV6-5 to TRBJ2-7; TRBD2 agrees at 8 bases. The J segment lost 6 bases and the V segment lost 4 bases, leaving 11 bases of the junction unmatched. The CDR3 length is 15 residues. Germline CDR1 MNHEY, CDR2 SVGAGI. In nucleotides, the CDR3 is TGTGCCAGCAGTTCATTCGGGACTAGGGAAGCCGAGCAGTACTTC. Translating it yields CASSSFGTREAEQYF.

The V gene is TRBV19, the J gene TRBJ1-4, with a weak D call TRBD1 (6 bases). The V end was cut by 4 bases, the J end by 0 bases, with 15 bases between. Germline CDR1 is LNHDA and CDR2 is SQIVND (reference sequence). The CDR3 consists of 17 residues. CDR3 region: CASSTDRSPATNEKLFF. Here the CDR3 DNA reads TGTGCCAGTAGTACCGACAGGTCCCCGGCAACTAATGAAAAACTGTTTTTT.

V is TRBV7-8 and J is TRBJ1-1, with D maybe TRBD1 (6 bases). In germline, CDR1 is SGHVS, CDR2 FQNEAQ. The CDR3 length is 15 residues. Trimming stripped 1 base from V and 3 bases from J, with 12 bases between. CDR3 residues: CASSLVVQGDTEAFF. The CDR3 DNA reads TGTGCCAGCAGCTTAGTCGTACAGGGTGACACTGAAGCTTTCTTT.

This chain's CDR3 is CASSPGYQPQHF. The DNA for the CDR3 is TGTGCCAGCAGCCCAGGGTATCAGCCCCAGCATTTT. The chain links TRBV7-8 to TRBJ1-5, with D perhaps matching TRBD1 (5 bases). Germline V gene sequence: CDR1 SGHVS, CDR2 FQNEAQ. The CDR3 runs 12 residues. V lost 5 bases and J 5 bases, leaving 7 bases between the germline ends.

V gene TRBV7-8 combines with J gene TRBJ2-7; D perhaps matches TRBD2 (5 bases). The CDR3 runs to 15 residues. Germline CDR1 SGHVS, CDR2 FQNEAQ. Trimming shortened V by 5 bases and J by 0 bases, and 14 bases separated the two germline ends. CDR3 residues: CASSPQLGSSYEQYF. In DNA, the CDR3 is TGTGCCAGCAGCCCCCAATTAGGGAGCTCCTACGAGCAGTACTTC. Supplemented by reference TRBV7-8 and TRBJ2-7, the full variable domain reads GAGVSQSPRYKVAKRGQDVALRCDPISGHVSLFWYQQALGQGPEFLTYFQNEAQLDKSGLPSDRFFAERPEGSVSTLKIQRTQQEDSAVYLCASSPQLGSSYEQYFGPGTRLTVT.

V usage is TRBV7-2 and J usage is TRBJ2-3; possibly TRBD2 for D (6 bases). Germline V gene sequence: CDR1 SGHTA, CDR2 FQGNSA. The length of the CDR3 is 13 residues. Trimming took 5 bases from V and 8 from J, leaving 14 bases between them. In DNA form, the CDR3 reads TGTGCCAGCAGCCCCGGGGAGGAGCGTACGCAGTATTTT. It specifies CASSPGEERTQYF. Looking up the rest from reference TRBV7-2 and TRBJ2-3 gives the full variable domain: GAGVSQSPSNKVTEKGKDVELRCDPISGHTALYWYRQSLGQGLEFLIYFQGNSAPDKSGLPSDRFSAERTGGSVSTLTIQRTQQEDSAVYLCASSPGEERTQYFGPGTRLTVL.

The rearrangement joins TRBV3-1 (or the pseudogene TRBV3-2) to TRBJ1-1; D uncertain. V lost 0 bases and J lost 1, with 6 bases in between. The CDR3 is made up of 14 amino acids. Looked up from germline, CDR1 is LGHDT and CDR2 is YNNKEL (reference sequence). In nucleotides, the CDR3 is TGTGCCAGCAGCCAAGATCGTCCGAACACTGAAGCTTTCTTT. It is translated as CASSQDRPNTEAFF.